These 7 T cell receptor beta chains were all obtained from the same sample, sequenced in a study of T cells in localized non-small cell lung cancer. TCRdb's table, derived via immunoSEQ multiplex PCR, lists solely in-frame clones and lacks some. The sample holds some 1,600 clones, around 19% seen once. The source material was normal lung tissue next to the tumor, sampled before any cancer treatment. The receptor set was obtained from a male donor at least 60 years old with stage III squamous cell lung carcinoma.

The genes are TRBV6-8 and TRBJ2-5; 10 bases fit TRBD1. Germline values: CDR1 MNHGY, CDR2 SAAAGT. This CDR3 spans 15 amino acids. The trim removed 2 bases at V and 5 bases at J, leaving 5 bases unmatched. The CDR3 loop is CASSYRGQGMETQYF. CDR3 nucleotide sequence: TGTGCCAGCAGTTACAGGGGACAGGGGATGGAGACCCAGTACTTC.

The rearrangement links TRBV19 to TRBJ1-5; TRBD1 agrees at 10 bases. The CDR3 covers 16 residues. Germline CDR1 LNHDA, CDR2 SQIVND (reference sequence). V dropped 8 bases and J dropped 0; count of bases not matched to a gene: 7. The CDR3 here is CASHARDRGSNQPQHF. CDR3 in DNA: TGTGCCAGTCACGCCCGGGACAGGGGTAGCAATCAGCCCCAGCATTTT. Together with reference TRBV19 and TRBJ1-5, the CDR3 gives the full variable domain: DGGITQSPKYLFRKEGQNVTLSCEQNLNHDAMYWYRQDPGQGLRLIYYSQIVNDFQKGDIAEGYSVSREKKESFPLTVTSAQKNPTAFYLCASHARDRGSNQPQHFGDGTRLSIL.

This clone has only a few counts. The chain joins TRBV5-1 to TRBJ2-5; D ambiguous. This CDR3 contains 14 residues. CDR1 and CDR2 from the germline V gene are SGHRS and YFSETQ. V lost 4 bases to trimming and J lost 5 bases, with 15 bases between them. The CDR3 is CASSEAGVAETQYF. The CDR3, as DNA: TGCGCCAGCAGCGAGGCTGGAGTTGCCGAGACCCAGTACTTC.

Sample share makes this clone medium-sized. The chain employs TRBV6-8 and TRBJ2-2; a weak D match, TRBD2 (5 bases). The CDR3 spans 14 residues. Trimming removed 2 bases at V and 4 bases at J, with 8 bases between. Germline-derived CDR1 and CDR2 are MNHGY and SAAAGT. The CDR3 DNA follows: TGTGCCAGCAGTTACGAAGAGGGCACCGGGGAGCTGTTTTTT. Translating it yields CASSYEEGTGELFF.

Here the CDR3 DNA reads TGTGCCAGTAGTATCCAGTCGGAGCCCCAGCATTTT. This translates into CASSIQSEPQHF. The genes are TRBV19 and TRBJ1-5, with unresolved D. Germline V gives CDR1 LNHDA, CDR2 SQIVND (reference sequence). V was shortened by 3 bases and J by 8 bases, with 8 bases between the two germline ends. This CDR3 has 12 residues.

The J gene is TRBJ1-4, the V gene TRBV6-8; TRBD1 matches 7 bases. The CDR3 is 15 residues long. Germline CDR1 MNHGY, CDR2 SAAAGT. Losses at the gene ends were 6 bases for V and 7 bases for J; bases not matched to a gene: 11. The CDR3 DNA reads TGTGCCAGCAGCCCTACAGGGGAGGTTGGTGAAAAACTGTTTTTT. This sequence encodes CASSPTGEVGEKLFF.

This clone has a handful of counts. At one boundary the junction diverges from the germline segment, which might be a read error. The chain employs TRBV6-8 and TRBJ2-2; 13 bases match TRBD2. The CDR3 covers 16 residues. Germline lookup yields CDR1 MNHGY and CDR2 SAAAGT. DNA for the CDR3: TGTGCCATCAGTCGGACTAGCGGGGGCGACACCGGGGAGCTGTTTTTT. This encodes CAISRTSGGDTGELFF.